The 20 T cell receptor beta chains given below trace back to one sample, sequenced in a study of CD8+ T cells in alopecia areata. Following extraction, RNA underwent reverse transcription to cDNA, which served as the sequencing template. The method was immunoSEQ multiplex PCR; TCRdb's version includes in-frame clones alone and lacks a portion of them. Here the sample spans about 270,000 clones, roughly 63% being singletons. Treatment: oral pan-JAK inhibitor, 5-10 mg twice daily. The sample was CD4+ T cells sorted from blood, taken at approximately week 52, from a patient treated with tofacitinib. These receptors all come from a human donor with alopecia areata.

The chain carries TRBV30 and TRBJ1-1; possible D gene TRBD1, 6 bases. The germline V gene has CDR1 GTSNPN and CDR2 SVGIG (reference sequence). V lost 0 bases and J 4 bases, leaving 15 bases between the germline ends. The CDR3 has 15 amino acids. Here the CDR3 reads CAWSVKGTLSTEAFF. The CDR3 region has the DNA TGTGCCTGGAGTGTAAAAGGGACATTGAGCACTGAAGCTTTCTTT.

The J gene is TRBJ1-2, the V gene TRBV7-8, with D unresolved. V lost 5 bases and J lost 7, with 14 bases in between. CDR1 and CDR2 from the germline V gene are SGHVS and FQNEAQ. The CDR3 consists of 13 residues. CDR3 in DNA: TGTGCCAGCAGCCGAGCGAGGGAGGGTGGCTACACCTTC. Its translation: CASSRAREGGYTF.

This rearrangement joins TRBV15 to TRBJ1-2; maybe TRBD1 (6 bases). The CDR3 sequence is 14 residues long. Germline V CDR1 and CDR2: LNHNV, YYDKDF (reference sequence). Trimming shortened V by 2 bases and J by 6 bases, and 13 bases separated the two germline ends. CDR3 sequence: CATSRNTGKDGYTF. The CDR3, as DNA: TGTGCCACCAGCAGAAATACAGGGAAGGATGGCTACACCTTC.

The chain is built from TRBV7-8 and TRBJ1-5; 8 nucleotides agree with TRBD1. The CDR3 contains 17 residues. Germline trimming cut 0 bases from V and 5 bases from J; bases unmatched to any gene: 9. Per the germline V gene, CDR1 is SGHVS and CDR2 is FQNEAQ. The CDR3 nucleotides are TGTGCCAGCAGCTTAGCGCCGGGACAGGCGAACGATCAGCCCCAGCATTTT. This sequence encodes CASSLAPGQANDQPQHF.

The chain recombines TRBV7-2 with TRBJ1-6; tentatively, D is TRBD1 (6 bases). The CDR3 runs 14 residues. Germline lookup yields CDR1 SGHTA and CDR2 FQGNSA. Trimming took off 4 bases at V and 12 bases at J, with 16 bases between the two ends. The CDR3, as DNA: TGTGCCAGCAGCTCGCAGGGGCGCAGGGGACCCCTCCACTTT. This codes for CASSSQGRRGPLHF.

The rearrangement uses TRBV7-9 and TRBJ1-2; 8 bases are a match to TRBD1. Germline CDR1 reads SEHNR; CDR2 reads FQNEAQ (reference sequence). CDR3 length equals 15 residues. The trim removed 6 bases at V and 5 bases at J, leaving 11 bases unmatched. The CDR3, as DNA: TGTGCCAGCAGTTATCTTCAGGGGGCGCGGTATGGCTACACCTTC. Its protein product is CASSYLQGARYGYTF.

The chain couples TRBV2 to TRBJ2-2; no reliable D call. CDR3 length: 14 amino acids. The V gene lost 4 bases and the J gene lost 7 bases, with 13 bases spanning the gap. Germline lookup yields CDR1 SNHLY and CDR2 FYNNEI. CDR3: CASSAVGDGGELFF. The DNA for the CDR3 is TGTGCCAGCAGTGCGGTTGGCGACGGCGGGGAGCTGTTTTTT. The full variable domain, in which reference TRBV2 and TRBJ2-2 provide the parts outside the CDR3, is EPEVTQTPSHQVTQMGQEVILRCVPISNHLYFYWYRQILGQKVEFLVSFYNNEISEKSEIFDDQFSVERPDGSNFTLKIRSTKLEDSAMYFCASSAVGDGGELFFGEGSRLTVL.

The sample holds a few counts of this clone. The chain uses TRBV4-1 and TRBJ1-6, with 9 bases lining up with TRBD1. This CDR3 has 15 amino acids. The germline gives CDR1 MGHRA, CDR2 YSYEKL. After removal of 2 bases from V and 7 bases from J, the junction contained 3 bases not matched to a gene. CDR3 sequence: CASSQPGQGNSPLHF. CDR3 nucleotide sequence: TGCGCCAGCAGCCAACCGGGACAGGGAAATTCACCCCTCCACTTT.

CDR3 loop: CSVEYSMNTEAFF. The CDR3 coding sequence is TGCAGCGTTGAATACAGCATGAACACTGAAGCTTTCTTT. The gene calls are TRBV29-1 and TRBJ1-1; D not resolved. CDR1 is SQVTM, CDR2 ANQGSEA, per germline. V was pared by 2 bases and J by 0 bases, with 7 bases between. The CDR3 consists of 13 residues. The full variable domain, rest sourced from reference TRBV29-1 and TRBJ1-1, is SAVISQKPSRDICQRGTSLTIQCQVDSQVTMMFWYRQQPGQSLTLIATANQGSEATYESGFVIDKFPISRPNLTFSTLTVSNMSPEDSSIYLCSVEYSMNTEAFFGQGTRLTVV.

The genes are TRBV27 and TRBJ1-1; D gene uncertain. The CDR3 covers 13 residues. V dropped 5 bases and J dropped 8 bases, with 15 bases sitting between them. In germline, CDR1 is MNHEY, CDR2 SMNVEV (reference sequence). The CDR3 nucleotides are TGTGCCAGCAGTACCCGCCACCCTGGGGAAGCTTTCTTT. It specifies CASSTRHPGEAFF.

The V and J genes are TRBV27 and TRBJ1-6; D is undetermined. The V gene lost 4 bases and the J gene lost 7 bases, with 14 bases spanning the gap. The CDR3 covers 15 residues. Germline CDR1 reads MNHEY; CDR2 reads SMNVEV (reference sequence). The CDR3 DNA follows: TGTGCCAGCAGTTATAACATAGCGGGAAATTCACCCCTCCACTTT. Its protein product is CASSYNIAGNSPLHF.

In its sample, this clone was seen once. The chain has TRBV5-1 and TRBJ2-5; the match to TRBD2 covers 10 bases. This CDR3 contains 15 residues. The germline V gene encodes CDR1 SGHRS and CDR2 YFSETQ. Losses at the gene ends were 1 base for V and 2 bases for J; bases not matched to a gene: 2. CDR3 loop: CASSLTSGVQETQYF. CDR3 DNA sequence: TGCGCCAGCAGCTTGACTAGCGGGGTTCAAGAGACCCAGTACTTC. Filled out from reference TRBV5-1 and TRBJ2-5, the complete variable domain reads KAGVTQTPRYLIKTRGQQVTLSCSPISGHRSVSWYQQTPGQGLQFLFEYFSETQRNKGNFPGRFSGRQFSNSRSEMNVSTLELGDSALYLCASSLTSGVQETQYFGPGTRLLVL.

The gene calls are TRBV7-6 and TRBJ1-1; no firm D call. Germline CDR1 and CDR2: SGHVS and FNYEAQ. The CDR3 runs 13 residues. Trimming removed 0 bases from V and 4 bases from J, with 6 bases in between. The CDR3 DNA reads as TGTGCCAGCAGCTTAGCGGCCCTCACTGAAGCTTTCTTT. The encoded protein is CASSLAALTEAFF. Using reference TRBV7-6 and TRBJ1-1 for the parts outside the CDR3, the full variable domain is GAGVSQSPRYKVTKRGQDVALRCDPISGHVSLYWYRQALGQGPEFLTYFNYEAQQDKSGLPNDRFSAERPEGSISTLTIQRTEQRDSAMYRCASSLAALTEAFFGQGTRLTVV.

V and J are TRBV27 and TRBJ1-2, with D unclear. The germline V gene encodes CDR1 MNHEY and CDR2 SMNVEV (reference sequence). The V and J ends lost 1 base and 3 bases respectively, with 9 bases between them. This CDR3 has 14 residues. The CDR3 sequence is CASSLFAYDYGYTF. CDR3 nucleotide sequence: TGTGCCAGCAGTTTATTCGCCTACGACTATGGCTACACCTTC.

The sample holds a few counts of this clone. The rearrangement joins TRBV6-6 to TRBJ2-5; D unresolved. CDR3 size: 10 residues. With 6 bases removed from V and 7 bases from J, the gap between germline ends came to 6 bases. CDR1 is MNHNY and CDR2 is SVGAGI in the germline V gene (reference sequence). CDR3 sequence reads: CASSLGTQYF. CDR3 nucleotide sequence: TGTGCCAGCAGCCTCGGGACCCAGTACTTC.

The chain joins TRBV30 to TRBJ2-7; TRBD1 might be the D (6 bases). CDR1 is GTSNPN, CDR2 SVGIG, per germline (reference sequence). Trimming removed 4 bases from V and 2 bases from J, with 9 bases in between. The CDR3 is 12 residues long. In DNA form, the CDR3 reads TGTGCCTGGAAACAGGGTACCTACGAGCAGTACTTC. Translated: CAWKQGTYEQYF.

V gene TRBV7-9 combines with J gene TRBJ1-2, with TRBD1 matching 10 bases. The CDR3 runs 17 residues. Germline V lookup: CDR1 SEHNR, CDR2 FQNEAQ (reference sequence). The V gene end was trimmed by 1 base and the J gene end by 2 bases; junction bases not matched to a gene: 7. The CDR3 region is CASSLVVGTGVNYGYTF. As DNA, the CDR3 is TGTGCCAGCAGCTTAGTGGTCGGGACAGGGGTCAACTATGGCTACACCTTC.

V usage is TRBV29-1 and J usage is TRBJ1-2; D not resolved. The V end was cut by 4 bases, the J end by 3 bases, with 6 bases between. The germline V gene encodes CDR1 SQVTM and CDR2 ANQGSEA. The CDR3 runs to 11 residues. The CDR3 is CSVAADYGYTF. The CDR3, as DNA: TGCAGCGTTGCGGCCGACTATGGCTACACCTTC.

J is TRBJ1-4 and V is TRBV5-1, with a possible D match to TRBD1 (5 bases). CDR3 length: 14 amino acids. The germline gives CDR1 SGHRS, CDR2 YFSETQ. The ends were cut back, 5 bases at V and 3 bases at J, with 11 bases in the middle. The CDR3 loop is CASRTGTSNEKLFF. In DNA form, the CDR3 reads TGCGCCAGCAGGACCGGGACTTCTAATGAAAAACTGTTTTTT. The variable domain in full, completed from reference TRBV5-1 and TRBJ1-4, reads KAGVTQTPRYLIKTRGQQVTLSCSPISGHRSVSWYQQTPGQGLQFLFEYFSETQRNKGNFPGRFSGRQFSNSRSEMNVSTLELGDSALYLCASRTGTSNEKLFFGSGTQLSVL.

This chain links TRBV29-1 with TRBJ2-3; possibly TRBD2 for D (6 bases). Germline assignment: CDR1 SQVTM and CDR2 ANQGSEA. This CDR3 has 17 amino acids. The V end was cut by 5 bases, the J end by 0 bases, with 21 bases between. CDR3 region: CSVPSRERQLSTDTQYF. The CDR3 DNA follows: TGCAGCGTTCCCAGTCGGGAGCGACAACTGAGCACAGATACGCAGTATTTT.